The rows below give T cell receptor beta chains drawn from one sample of a study of PD-1 blockade in mismatch repair-deficient tumors. Repertoires were generated with immunoSEQ multiplex PCR, while TCRdb's copy carries only in-frame clones and drops some. The sample shows about 84,000 clones, about 84% of them seen only once. The material was peripheral blood, obtained 12 weeks after starting pembrolizumab. The receptors shown here come from an adult with mismatch repair-deficient cancer. CDR3s include the opening cysteine and the closing phenylalanine or tryptophan. The D gene is left open where the match is weak. Only some rows state a clone size, as once, few, many or a class for expanded clones.

length,size,D,V,J,DNA,CDR3
14,once,NA,TRBV9,TRBJ2-3,TGTGCCAGCAGCACAACTTTACCCACAGATACGCAGTATTTT,CASSTTLPTDTQYF
17,NA,TRBD2,TRBV2,TRBJ2-3,TGTGCCAGCAGCCGGAGGACTAGCGGGAGTATCACAGATACGCAGTATTTT,CASSRRTSGSITDTQYF
19,NA,TRBD2,TRBV2,TRBJ2-4,TGTGCCAGCAGGAAGGGAGTAATTAGGACTAGCGAAACCAAAAACATTCAGTACTTC,CASRKGVIRTSETKNIQYF
16,NA,NA,TRBV6-1,TRBJ2-7,TGTGCCAGCAGTGGGCGGCGTTCAAGGGGACACTACGAGCAGTACTTC,CASSGRRSRGHYEQYF
19,NA,TRBD2,TRBV7-3,TRBJ2-1,TGTGCCAGCAGCCGAAGAGGACTAGCGGGAGGGATTTCCTACAATGAGCAGTTCTTC,CASSRRGLAGGISYNEQFF
11,once,NA,TRBV20-1,TRBJ2-3,TGCAGTGCCACTGGGGCAGATACGCAGTATTTT,CSATGADTQYF
14,NA,NA,TRBV19,TRBJ1-5,TGTGCCAGTAGAAACAGGGTGCGGAATCAGCCCCAGCATTTT,CASRNRVRNQPQHF
15,NA,TRBD1,TRBV9,TRBJ2-2,TGTGCCAGCAGCCCGGGACAGGGGAGCACCGGGGAGCTGTTTTTT,CASSPGQGSTGELFF
16,NA,NA,TRBV5-1,TRBJ2-1,TGCGCCAGCAGCTTGATGGGTACGGGAGCCTTAAATGAGCAGTTCTTC,CASSLMGTGALNEQFF
15,NA,TRBD1,TRBV4-2,TRBJ2-3,TGTGCCAGCAGCCAACCGGGACAGGGCTTAGATACGCAGTATTTT,CASSQPGQGLDTQYF